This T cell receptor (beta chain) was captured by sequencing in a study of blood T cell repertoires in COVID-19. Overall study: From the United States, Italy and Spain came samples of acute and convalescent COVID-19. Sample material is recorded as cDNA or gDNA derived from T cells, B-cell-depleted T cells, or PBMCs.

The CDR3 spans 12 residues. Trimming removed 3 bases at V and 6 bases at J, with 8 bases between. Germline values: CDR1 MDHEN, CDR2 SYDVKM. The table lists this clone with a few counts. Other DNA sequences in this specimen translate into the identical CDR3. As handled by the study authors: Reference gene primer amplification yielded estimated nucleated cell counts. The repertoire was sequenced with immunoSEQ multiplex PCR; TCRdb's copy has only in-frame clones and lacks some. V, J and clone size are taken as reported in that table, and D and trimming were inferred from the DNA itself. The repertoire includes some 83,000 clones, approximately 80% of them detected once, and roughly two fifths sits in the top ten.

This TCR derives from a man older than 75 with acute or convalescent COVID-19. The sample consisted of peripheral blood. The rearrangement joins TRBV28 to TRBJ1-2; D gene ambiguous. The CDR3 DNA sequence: TGTGCCAGCAGTTTGGGGAGGAATGGCTACACCTTC. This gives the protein CASSLGRNGYTF.